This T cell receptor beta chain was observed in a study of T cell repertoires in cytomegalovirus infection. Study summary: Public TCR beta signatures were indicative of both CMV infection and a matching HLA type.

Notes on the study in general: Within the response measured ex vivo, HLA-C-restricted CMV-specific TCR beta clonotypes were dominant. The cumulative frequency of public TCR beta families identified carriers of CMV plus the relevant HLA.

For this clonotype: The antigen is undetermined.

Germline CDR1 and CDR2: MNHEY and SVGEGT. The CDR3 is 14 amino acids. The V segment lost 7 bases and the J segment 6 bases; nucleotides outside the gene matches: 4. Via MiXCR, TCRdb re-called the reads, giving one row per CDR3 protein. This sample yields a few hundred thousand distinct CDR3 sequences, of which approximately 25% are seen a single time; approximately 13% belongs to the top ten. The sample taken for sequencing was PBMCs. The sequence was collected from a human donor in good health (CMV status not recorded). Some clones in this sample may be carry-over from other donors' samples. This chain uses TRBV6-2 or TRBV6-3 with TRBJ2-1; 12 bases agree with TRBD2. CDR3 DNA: TGTGCCAGCAACTCACTAGCGGGGGGCAATGAGCAGTTCTTC. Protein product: CASNSLAGGNEQFF.